This TCR beta chain was obtained from a study of beta chain features in type 1 diabetes. Reverse transcribing all isolated RNA meant expressed TCRB transcripts were sequenced. Libraries were prepared by immunoSEQ multiplex PCR; TCRdb keeps only in-frame clonotypes and omits some of them. The table records some 270,000 clones, around 14% of them present only once. The CDR3 contains 16 residues. V was cut by 5 bases and J by 3 bases, with 18 bases left in between. In germline, CDR1 is SGHAT, CDR2 FQNNGV. The chain carries TRBV11-2 and TRBJ2-3, with D tentatively TRBD1 (5 bases). Sequences were obtained from naive CD4+ T cells from blood. This clonotype was obtained from a middle-aged woman in good health. The CDR3: CASSASVRVRTDTQYF. CDR3 DNA: TGTGCCAGCAGCGCCAGTGTCAGGGTGAGGACAGATACGCAGTATTTT.